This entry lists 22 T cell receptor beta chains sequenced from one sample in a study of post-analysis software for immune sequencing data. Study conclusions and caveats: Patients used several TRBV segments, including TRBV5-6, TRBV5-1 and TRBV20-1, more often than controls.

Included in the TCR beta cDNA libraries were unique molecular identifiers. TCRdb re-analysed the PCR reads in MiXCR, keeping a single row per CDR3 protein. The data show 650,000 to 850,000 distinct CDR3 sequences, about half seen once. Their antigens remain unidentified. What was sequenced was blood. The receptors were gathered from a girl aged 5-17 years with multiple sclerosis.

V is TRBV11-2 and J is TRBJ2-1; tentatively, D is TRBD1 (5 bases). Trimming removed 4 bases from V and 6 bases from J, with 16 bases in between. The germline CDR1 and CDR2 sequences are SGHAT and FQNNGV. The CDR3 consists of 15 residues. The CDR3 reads CASSSTGDLTNEQFF. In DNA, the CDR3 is TGTGCCAGCAGCTCTACAGGAGATTTAACCAATGAGCAGTTCTTC.

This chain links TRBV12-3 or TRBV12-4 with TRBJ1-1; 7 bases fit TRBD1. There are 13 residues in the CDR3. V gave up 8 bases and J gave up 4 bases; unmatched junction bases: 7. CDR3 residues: CASGTEMFTEAFF. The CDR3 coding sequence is TGTGCCAGCGGGACAGAGATGTTCACTGAAGCTTTCTTT.

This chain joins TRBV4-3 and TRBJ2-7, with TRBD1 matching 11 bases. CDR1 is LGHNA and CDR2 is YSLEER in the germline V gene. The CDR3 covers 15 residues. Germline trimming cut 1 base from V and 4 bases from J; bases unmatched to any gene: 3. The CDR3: CASSQGGTGGYEQYF. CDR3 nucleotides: TGCGCCAGCAGCCAAGGCGGGACAGGGGGTTACGAGCAGTACTTC.

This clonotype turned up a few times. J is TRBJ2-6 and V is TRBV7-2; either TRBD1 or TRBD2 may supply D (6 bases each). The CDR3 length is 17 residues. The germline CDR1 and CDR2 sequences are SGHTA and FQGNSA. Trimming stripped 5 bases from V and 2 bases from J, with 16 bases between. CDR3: CASSPIGGGTGANVLTF. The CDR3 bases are TGTGCCAGCAGCCCAATCGGAGGGGGAACTGGGGCCAACGTCCTGACTTTC.

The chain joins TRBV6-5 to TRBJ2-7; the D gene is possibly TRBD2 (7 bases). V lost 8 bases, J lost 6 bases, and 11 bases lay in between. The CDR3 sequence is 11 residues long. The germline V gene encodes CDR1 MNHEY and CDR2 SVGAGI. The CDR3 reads CASHREGEQYF. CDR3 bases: TGTGCCAGCCACAGGGAGGGCGAGCAGTACTTC.

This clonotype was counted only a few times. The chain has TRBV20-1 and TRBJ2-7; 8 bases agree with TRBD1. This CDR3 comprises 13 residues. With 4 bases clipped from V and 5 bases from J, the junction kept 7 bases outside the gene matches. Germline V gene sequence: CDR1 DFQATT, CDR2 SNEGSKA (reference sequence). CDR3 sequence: CSAMSRGRNEQYF. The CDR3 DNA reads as TGCAGTGCTATGTCCAGGGGGCGCAACGAGCAGTACTTC.

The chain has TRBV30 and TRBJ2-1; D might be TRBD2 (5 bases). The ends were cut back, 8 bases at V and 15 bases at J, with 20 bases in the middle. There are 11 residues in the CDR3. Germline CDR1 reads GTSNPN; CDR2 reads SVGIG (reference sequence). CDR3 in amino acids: CAVTSEAQWFF. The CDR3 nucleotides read TGTGCCGTTACTTCGGAGGCACAATGGTTCTTC.

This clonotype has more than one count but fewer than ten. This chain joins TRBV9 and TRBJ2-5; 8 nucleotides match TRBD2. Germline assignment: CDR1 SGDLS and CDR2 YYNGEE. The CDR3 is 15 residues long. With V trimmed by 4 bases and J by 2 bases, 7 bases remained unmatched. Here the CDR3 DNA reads TGTGCCAGCAGCCCCCGACTAGCGCCACAAGAGACCCAGTACTTC. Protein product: CASSPRLAPQETQYF.

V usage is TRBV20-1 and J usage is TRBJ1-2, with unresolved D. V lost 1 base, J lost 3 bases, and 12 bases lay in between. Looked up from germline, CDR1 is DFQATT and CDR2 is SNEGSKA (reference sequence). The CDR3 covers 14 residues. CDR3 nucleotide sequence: TGCAGTGCTAGAGGGCCCGGCGGGGACTATGGCTACACCTTC. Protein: CSARGPGGDYGYTF.

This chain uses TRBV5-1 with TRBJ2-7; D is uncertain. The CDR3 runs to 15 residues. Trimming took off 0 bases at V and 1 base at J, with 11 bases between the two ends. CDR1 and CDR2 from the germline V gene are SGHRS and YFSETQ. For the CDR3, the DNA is TGCGCCAGCAGCTTGGTGGGGTGGTCTTCCTACGAGCAGTACTTC. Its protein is CASSLVGWSSYEQYF.

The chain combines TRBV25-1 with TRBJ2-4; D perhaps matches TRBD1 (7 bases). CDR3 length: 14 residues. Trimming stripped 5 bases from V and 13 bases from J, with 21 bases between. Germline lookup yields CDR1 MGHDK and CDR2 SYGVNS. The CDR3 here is CASSPRRGHSEQYF. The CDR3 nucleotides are TGTGCCAGCAGTCCCCGGAGGGGGCATAGTGAGCAGTACTTC.

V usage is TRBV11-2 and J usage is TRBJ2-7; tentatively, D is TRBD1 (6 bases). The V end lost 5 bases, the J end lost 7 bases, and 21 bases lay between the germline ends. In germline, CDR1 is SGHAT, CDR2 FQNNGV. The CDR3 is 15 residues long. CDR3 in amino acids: CASSAHLTGRWEQYF. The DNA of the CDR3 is TGTGCCAGCAGCGCCCATCTCACAGGGCGATGGGAGCAGTACTTC. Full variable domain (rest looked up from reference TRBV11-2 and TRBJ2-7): EAGVAQSPRYKIIEKRQSVAFWCNPISGHATLYWYQQILGQGPKLLIQFQNNGVVDDSQLPKDRFSAERLKGVDSTLKIQPAKLEDSAVYLCASSAHLTGRWEQYFGPGTRLTVT.

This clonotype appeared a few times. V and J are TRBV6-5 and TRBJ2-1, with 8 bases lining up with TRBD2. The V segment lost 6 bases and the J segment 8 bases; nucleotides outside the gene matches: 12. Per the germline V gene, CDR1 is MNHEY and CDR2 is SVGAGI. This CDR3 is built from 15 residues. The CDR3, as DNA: TGTGCCAGCAGCCAGCGGGAGTACCCTTGGGATGAGCAGTTCTTC. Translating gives CASSQREYPWDEQFF.

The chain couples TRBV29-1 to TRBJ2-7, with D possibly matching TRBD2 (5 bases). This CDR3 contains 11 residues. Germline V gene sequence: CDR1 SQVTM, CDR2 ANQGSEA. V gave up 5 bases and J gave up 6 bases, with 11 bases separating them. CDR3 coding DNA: TGCAGCGTTCCCTCAGGAGGCGAGCAGTACTTC. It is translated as CSVPSGGEQYF.

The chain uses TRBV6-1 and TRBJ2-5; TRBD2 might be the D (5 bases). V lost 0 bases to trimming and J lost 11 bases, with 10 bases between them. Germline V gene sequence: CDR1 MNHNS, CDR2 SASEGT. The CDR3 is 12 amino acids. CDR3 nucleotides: TGTGCCAGCAGTGAAGCGCTCGGGGAGCAGTACTTC. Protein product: CASSEALGEQYF.

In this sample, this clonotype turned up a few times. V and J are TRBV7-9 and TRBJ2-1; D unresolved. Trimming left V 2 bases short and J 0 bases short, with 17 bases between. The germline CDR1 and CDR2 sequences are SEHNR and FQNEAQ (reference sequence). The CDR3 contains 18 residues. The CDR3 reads CASSLMPPGSSSYNEQFF. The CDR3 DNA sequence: TGTGCCAGCAGCTTAATGCCCCCAGGCTCGAGCTCCTACAATGAGCAGTTCTTC.

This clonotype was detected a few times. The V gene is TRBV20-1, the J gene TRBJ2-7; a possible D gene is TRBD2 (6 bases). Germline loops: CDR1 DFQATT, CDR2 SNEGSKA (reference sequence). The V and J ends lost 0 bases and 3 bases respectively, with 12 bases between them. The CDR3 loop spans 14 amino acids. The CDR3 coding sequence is TGCAGTGCTAGAGATCCCGGGAGCGGCTACGAGCAGTACTTC. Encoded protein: CSARDPGSGYEQYF.

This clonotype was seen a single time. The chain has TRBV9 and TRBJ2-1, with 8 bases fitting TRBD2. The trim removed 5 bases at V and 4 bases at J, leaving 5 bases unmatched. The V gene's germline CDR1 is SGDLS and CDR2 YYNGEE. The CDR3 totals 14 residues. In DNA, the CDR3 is TGTGCCAGCAGTGAGAGCGGGAGATACAATGAGCAGTTCTTC. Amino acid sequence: CASSESGRYNEQFF.

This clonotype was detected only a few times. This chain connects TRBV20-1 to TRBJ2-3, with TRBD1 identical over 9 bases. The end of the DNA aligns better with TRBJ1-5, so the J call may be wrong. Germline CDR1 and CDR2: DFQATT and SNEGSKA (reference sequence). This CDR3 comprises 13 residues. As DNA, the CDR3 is TGCAGTGCTAGAGAGACAGGGGGACAGCCCCAGCATTTT. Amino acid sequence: CSARETGGQPQHF.

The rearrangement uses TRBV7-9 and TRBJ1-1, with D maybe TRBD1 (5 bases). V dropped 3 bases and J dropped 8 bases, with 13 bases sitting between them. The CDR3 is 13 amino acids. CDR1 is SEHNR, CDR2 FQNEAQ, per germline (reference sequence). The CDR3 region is CASSFRGRDEAFF. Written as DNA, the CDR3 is TGTGCCAGCAGCTTTAGGGGACGCGACGAAGCTTTCTTT.

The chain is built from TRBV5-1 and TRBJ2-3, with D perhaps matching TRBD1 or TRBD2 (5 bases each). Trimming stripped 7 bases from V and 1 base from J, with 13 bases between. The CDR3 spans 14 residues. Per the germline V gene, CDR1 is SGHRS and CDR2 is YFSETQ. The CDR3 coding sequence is TGCGCCAGCGCCCGGGACGGAGGCACAGATACGCAGTATTTT. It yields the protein CASARDGGTDTQYF.

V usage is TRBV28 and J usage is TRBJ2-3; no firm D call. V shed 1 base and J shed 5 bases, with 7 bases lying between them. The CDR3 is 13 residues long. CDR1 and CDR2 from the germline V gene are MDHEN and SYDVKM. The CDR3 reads CASSLLGRDTQYF. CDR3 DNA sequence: TGTGCCAGCAGTTTATTGGGCCGAGATACGCAGTATTTT.